A single sample is the source of the 11 T cell receptor beta chains below, sequenced in a study of T cells in tuberculosis. Assay: immunoSEQ multiplex PCR; the TCRdb copy retains only in-frame clones and omits some. Found here are 35,000 to 55,000 clones, 90% to 95% of them singletons; the top ten hold around 7%. The material sequenced was PBMCs. These TCRs come from a donor aged 10-29 years with latent tuberculosis or without tuberculosis infection.

The DNA of the CDR3 is TGTGCCTGGAGTAGGAGACTAGCGGGGGTCACCGGGGAGCTGTTTTTT. Protein: CAWSRRLAGVTGELFF. This chain joins TRBV30 and TRBJ2-2; 12 nucleotides agree with TRBD2. CDR3 length: 16 amino acids. Germline CDR1 GTSNPN, CDR2 SVGIG (reference sequence). J gave up 4 bases and V 2 bases, and 5 bases lay outside the gene matches.

The V call is TRBV2, the J call TRBJ1-5, with D perhaps matching TRBD1 (5 bases). CDR1 is SNHLY, CDR2 FYNNEI, per germline. The CDR3 is 18 amino acids. V dropped 3 bases and J dropped 2 bases, with 20 bases sitting between them. In nucleotides, the CDR3 is TGTGCCAGCAGTGATCGTCAGGGTAGTTATGTAGGCAATCAGCCCCAGCATTTT. This translates into CASSDRQGSYVGNQPQHF.

The rearrangement links TRBV5-1 to TRBJ1-3; no firm D call. Per germline, CDR1 SGHRS and CDR2 YFSETQ. V was clipped by 4 bases and J by 0 bases, with 11 bases between them. The CDR3 loop spans 15 amino acids. CDR3 amino acids: CASSALADSGNTIYF. In DNA form, the CDR3 reads TGCGCCAGCAGCGCCCTAGCGGACTCTGGAAACACCATATATTTT.

The chain links TRBV7-9 to TRBJ2-7; the D gene is possibly TRBD1 (5 bases). CDR3 length equals 14 residues. CDR1 is SEHNR, CDR2 FQNEAQ, per germline (reference sequence). The V gene lost 4 bases and the J gene lost 6 bases, with 16 bases spanning the gap. The CDR3 here is CASSSDSYYAEQYF. In nucleotides, the CDR3 is TGTGCCAGCAGCTCTGACAGCTATTATGCCGAGCAGTACTTC.

The V call is TRBV6-6, the J call TRBJ1-1; no firm D call. Looked up from germline, CDR1 is MNHNY and CDR2 is SVGAGI (reference sequence). The CDR3 is 14 amino acids. The V end lost 6 bases, the J end lost 4 bases, and 15 bases lay between the germline ends. The CDR3 DNA is TGTGCCAGCAGAAGCACTCAACGTGGCACTGAAGCTTTCTTT. Amino acid sequence: CASRSTQRGTEAFF.

The chain has TRBV19 and TRBJ1-6, with 7 bases aligning to TRBD1. CDR1 is LNHDA, CDR2 SQIVND, per germline (reference sequence). There are 16 residues in the CDR3. V dropped 7 bases and J dropped 7; count of bases not matched to a gene: 13. The CDR3 region has the DNA TGTGCCAGTACCACGCGGGCCAGGGGGGAAAATTCACCCCTCCACTTT. Protein product: CASTTRARGENSPLHF. Full variable domain (outside the CDR3, taken from reference TRBV19 and TRBJ1-6): DGGITQSPKYLFRKEGQNVTLSCEQNLNHDAMYWYRQDPGQGLRLIYYSQIVNDFQKGDIAEGYSVSREKKESFPLTVTSAQKNPTAFYLCASTTRARGENSPLHFGNGTRLTVT.

CDR3 nucleotides: TGTGCCAGCAGCGTTGACAGCCTCTCTGGAAACACCATATATTTT. Its translation: CASSVDSLSGNTIYF. The gene calls are TRBV9 and TRBJ1-3, with D maybe TRBD1 (5 bases). The CDR3 has 15 amino acids. V gave up 2 bases and J gave up 0 bases, with 9 bases separating them. Germline CDR1 reads SGDLS; CDR2 reads YYNGEE.

The chain links TRBV2 to TRBJ1-5; D is ambiguous. The CDR3 consists of 13 residues. Trimming took 6 bases from V and 4 from J, leaving 10 bases between them. Germline CDR1 reads SNHLY; CDR2 reads FYNNEI. This chain's CDR3 is CASRSEENQPQHF. CDR3 coding DNA: TGTGCCAGCAGATCCGAGGAGAATCAGCCCCAGCATTTT.

The chain couples TRBV27 to TRBJ2-7, with 12 nucleotides matching TRBD2. V lost 5 bases to trimming and J lost 6 bases; unmatched junction nucleotides: 8. The CDR3 extends over 15 amino acids. The germline CDR1 and CDR2 sequences are MNHEY and SMNVEV (reference sequence). DNA of the CDR3: TGTGCCAGCAGTCTACTAGCGGGAGGATACCCCGAGCAGTACTTC. Amino acids: CASSLLAGGYPEQYF.

The V gene is TRBV10-1, the J gene TRBJ2-3, with unresolved D. CDR3 size: 13 residues. V was pared by 0 bases and J by 5 bases, with 6 bases between. CDR1 WNHNN and CDR2 SYGVQD come from the germline V gene (reference sequence). CDR3 protein: CASSESIRDTQYF. For the CDR3, the DNA is TGCGCCAGCAGTGAGTCTATCAGAGATACGCAGTATTTT.

The rearrangement uses TRBV2 and TRBJ1-5; no clear D. The CDR3 is made up of 13 amino acids. V shed 8 bases and J shed 3 bases, with 11 bases lying between them. The germline gives CDR1 SNHLY, CDR2 FYNNEI. The CDR3 sequence is CASGQVFNQPQHF. CDR3 nucleotides: TGTGCCAGCGGGCAGGTATTCAATCAGCCCCAGCATTTT.